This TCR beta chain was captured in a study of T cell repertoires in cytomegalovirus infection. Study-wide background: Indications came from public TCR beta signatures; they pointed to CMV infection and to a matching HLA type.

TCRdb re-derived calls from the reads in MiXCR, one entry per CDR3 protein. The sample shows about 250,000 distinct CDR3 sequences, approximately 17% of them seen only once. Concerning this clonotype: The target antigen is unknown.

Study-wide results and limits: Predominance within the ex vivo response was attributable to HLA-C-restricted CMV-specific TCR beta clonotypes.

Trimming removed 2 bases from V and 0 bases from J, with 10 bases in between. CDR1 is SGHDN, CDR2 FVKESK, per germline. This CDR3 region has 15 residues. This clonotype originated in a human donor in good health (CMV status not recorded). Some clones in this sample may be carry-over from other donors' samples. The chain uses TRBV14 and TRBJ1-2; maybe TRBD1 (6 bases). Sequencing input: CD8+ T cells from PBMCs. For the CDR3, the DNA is TGTGCCAGCAGCCAAACGGGACACCCTAACTATGGCTACACCTTC. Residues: CASSQTGHPNYGYTF.